This record looks at one T cell receptor (beta chain) sequence and its context. The sample belongs to a study of cytomegalovirus exposure and HLA in healthy donors. As for the study in general: The 110 million or so unique TCR beta sequences, from roughly 170 million T cells, were found by an earlier analysis.

PCR amplification relied on 60 Vbeta primers (plus 13 Jbeta primers). Only in-frame clones appear in the TCRdb table, and some are missing; sequencing was by immunoSEQ multiplex PCR. The data contain some 200,000 clones, approximately 79% of them singletons. Sequenced material: PBMCs. This clonotype was obtained from a girl aged 5 to 17 in good health and CMV-seropositive.

CDR3 loop: CAWSGILGGYNSPLHF. CDR3 nucleotides: TGTGCCTGGAGTGGCATACTTGGAGGCTATAATTCACCCCTCCACTTT. V and J are TRBV30 and TRBJ1-6; D unclear. Trimming shortened V by 1 base and J by 3 bases, and 13 bases separated the two germline ends. The CDR3 length is 16 residues. The germline V gene encodes CDR1 GTSNPN and CDR2 SVGIG (reference sequence).